The next 10 T cell receptor beta chains were all read from a single sample in a study of CD8 T cells in Susac syndrome. With random hexamers, about 0.45 to 1 ug RNA was reverse transcribed. TCRdb analysed the immunoSEQ multiplex PCR reads with MiXCR anew, one entry per CDR3 protein. This table has just over 150,000 distinct CDR3 sequences, 85% to 95% appearing once. Sequencing was performed on CD4+ T cells from PBMCs. The receptors shown here come from a human donor with Susac syndrome.

The chain recombines TRBV6-5 with TRBJ2-2; D may match TRBD1 or TRBD2 (6 bases each). The CDR3 is 16 residues long. In germline, CDR1 is MNHEY, CDR2 SVGAGI. Trimming stripped 0 bases from V and 6 bases from J, with 14 bases between. The chain's CDR3 is CASSYSRGAAAGELFF. CDR3 DNA: TGTGCCAGCAGTTACTCGAGGGGGGCCGCGGCCGGGGAGCTGTTTTTT.

This clonotype occurred a few times. This sequence joins TRBV6-4 and TRBJ1-5, with a tentative D call TRBD1 (5 bases). Trimming stripped 3 bases from V and 4 bases from J, with 7 bases between. Germline values: CDR1 MRHNA, CDR2 SNTAGT. The CDR3 has 13 amino acids. CDR3 DNA sequence: TGTGCCAGCAGTGAGGGGGGAAATCAGCCCCAGCATTTT. Protein: CASSEGGNQPQHF.

The chain carries TRBV15 and TRBJ2-1, with 7 nucleotides matching TRBD1. Germline lookup yields CDR1 LNHNV and CDR2 YYDKDF (reference sequence). The CDR3 is 13 residues long. V was clipped by 2 bases and J by 7 bases; unmatched bases: 2. The DNA of the CDR3 is TGTGCCACCAGCAGAATACAGGGGAATGAGCAGTTCTTC. This sequence encodes CATSRIQGNEQFF. The full variable domain, its missing parts supplied by reference TRBV15 and TRBJ2-1, is DAMVIQNPRYQVTQFGKPVTLSCSQTLNHNVMYWYQQKSSQAPKLLFHYYDKDFNNEADTPDNFQSRRPNTSFCFLDIRSPGLGDTAMYLCATSRIQGNEQFFGPGTRLTVL.

This chain uses TRBV29-1 with TRBJ2-1, with 9 bases identical to TRBD1. The CDR3 is 15 amino acids. Per the germline V gene, CDR1 is SQVTM and CDR2 is ANQGSEA. Losses at the gene ends were 5 bases for V and 1 base for J; bases not matched to a gene: 6. The CDR3: CSVSPGQGSYNEQFF. DNA of the CDR3: TGCAGCGTTTCACCGGGACAGGGTTCCTACAATGAGCAGTTCTTC.

The sample holds one count of this clonotype. J is TRBJ2-4 and V is TRBV20-1; D unresolved. Germline lookup yields CDR1 DFQATT and CDR2 SNEGSKA (reference sequence). CDR3 length: 10 residues. Trimming removed 6 bases from V and 8 bases from J, with 8 bases in between. Written as DNA, the CDR3 is TGCAGTGCGTACACAGACATTCAGTACTTC. It specifies CSAYTDIQYF.

The genes are TRBV7-2 and TRBJ1-1; D perhaps matches TRBD1 (6 bases). Trimming removed 1 base from V and 4 bases from J, with 13 bases in between. The CDR3 runs 15 residues. Germline V lookup: CDR1 SGHTA, CDR2 FQGNSA. Here the CDR3 reads CASSLDRGIVTEAFF. CDR3 DNA sequence: TGTGCCAGCAGCTTAGATAGGGGGATAGTCACTGAAGCTTTCTTT.

The genes are TRBV5-1 and TRBJ1-1; perhaps TRBD1 as D (6 bases). V lost 0 bases, J lost 1 base, and 13 bases lay in between. Germline lookup yields CDR1 SGHRS and CDR2 YFSETQ. There are 16 residues in the CDR3. CDR3 in amino acids: CASSLAPTGKNTEAFF. The CDR3 DNA reads as TGCGCCAGCAGCTTGGCCCCGACAGGAAAGAACACTGAAGCTTTCTTT.

This chain uses TRBV2 with TRBJ1-6; D is undetermined. The germline gives CDR1 SNHLY, CDR2 FYNNEI. The CDR3 is 13 residues long. Trimming took off 3 bases at V and 8 bases at J, with 8 bases between the two ends. The CDR3: CASSDREDSPLHF. The CDR3 coding sequence is TGTGCCAGCAGTGACCGGGAGGATTCACCCCTCCACTTT. The variable domain in full, completed from reference TRBV2 and TRBJ1-6, reads EPEVTQTPSHQVTQMGQEVILRCVPISNHLYFYWYRQILGQKVEFLVSFYNNEISEKSEIFDDQFSVERPDGSNFTLKIRSTKLEDSAMYFCASSDREDSPLHFGNGTRLTVT.

The genes are TRBV7-9 and TRBJ1-2, with D uncertain. Trimming removed 5 bases at V and 2 bases at J, with 9 bases between. Germline-derived CDR1 and CDR2 are SEHNR and FQNEAQ (reference sequence). CDR3 size: 13 residues. The CDR3 loop is CASSVSSNYGYTF. The CDR3, as DNA: TGTGCCAGCAGCGTCAGCAGCAACTATGGCTACACCTTC.

The V and J genes are TRBV29-1 and TRBJ1-1; D remains unclear. V lost 5 bases and J 0 bases, leaving 10 bases between the germline ends. There are 13 residues in the CDR3. CDR1 and CDR2 (germline): SQVTM, ANQGSEA. DNA for the CDR3: TGCAGCGTTTCTGGGAAAATGAACACTGAAGCTTTCTTT. Amino acids: CSVSGKMNTEAFF.